This record covers a single T cell receptor beta chain. The V gene's germline CDR1 is LGHNT and CDR2 FRNRAP. The CDR3 is made up of 16 amino acids. Trimming took 3 bases from V and 2 from J, leaving 17 bases between them. This sample is part of a study of blood T cell repertoires in COVID-19. Clones were read by immunoSEQ multiplex PCR, and TCRdb kept only the in-frame ones, dropping some. In the table there are some 90,000 clones, approximately 86% of which are singletons. Sequencing was carried out using peripheral blood. The clonotype was recovered from a woman older than 75 with acute or convalescent COVID-19. The chain is built from TRBV12-5 and TRBJ2-7; D possibly corresponds to TRBD1 (5 bases). CDR3 amino acids: CASGFDRLAGTYEQYF. CDR3 DNA: TGTGCTAGTGGTTTTGACAGATTAGCAGGAACCTACGAGCAGTACTTC.